The entry that follows covers one T cell receptor beta chain sequence. Antigen: not known. The germline gives CDR1 SGHRS, CDR2 YFSETQ. CDR3 length: 13 residues. The ends were cut back, 7 bases at V and 0 bases at J, with 10 bases in the middle. The data were taken from a study of shared clonotypes between healthy human individuals. Study-wide results and caveats: The diversity represented, both genetic and in exposure history, was limited by few donors.

Repertoires were generated with immunoSEQ multiplex PCR, while TCRdb's copy carries only in-frame clones and drops some. The data show fewer than 650,000 clones, with 75% to 85% seen just once and 10% to 15% held by the top ten. Each of the donors was a healthy adult who was HIV-negative and had not had a recent acute infection or vaccination. This TCR derives from a woman between 35 and 50 years old in good health. Some clones in this sample may be carry-over from other donors' samples. Source material: PBMCs. The chain employs TRBV5-1 and TRBJ1-1; D remains unclear. The CDR3, as DNA: TGCGCCAGCTGTAGCACCCTGAACACTGAAGCTTTCTTT. It translates to CASCSTLNTEAFF.